This T cell receptor (beta chain) was captured in a study of blood T cell repertoires in COVID-19. Profiling relied on immunoSEQ multiplex PCR, and the TCRdb table lists in-frame clones only, not all of them. The sample has approximately 290,000 clones; roughly 88% are singletons. Participants, roughly 18 to 90 years old, spanned approximately 25 US areas. This clone was counted only a few times. With 0 bases clipped from V and 3 bases from J, the junction kept 2 bases outside the gene matches. CDR1 and CDR2 from the germline V gene are SGHDN and FVKESK. The CDR3 runs to 16 residues. This chain joins TRBV14 and TRBJ2-2, with 9 positions matching TRBD2. The sequence came from a woman aged 25 to 39 who had recovered from COVID-19. The sample was PBMCs or T cells enriched from blood (not recorded which). The CDR3 nucleotides are TGTGCCAGCAGCCAAGAAACTAGCGGGCACACCGGGGAGCTGTTTTTT. Translation: CASSQETSGHTGELFF.